The present T cell receptor (beta chain) was sequenced within a study of blood T cell repertoires in COVID-19. In the study overall: The samples span acute and convalescent COVID-19 from the United States, Italy and Spain.

Germline loops: CDR1 DFQATT, CDR2 SNEGSKA (reference sequence). This CDR3 has 11 amino acids. V lost 3 bases to trimming and J lost 7 bases, with 9 bases between them. Sequencing was performed with immunoSEQ multiplex PCR; in TCRdb, only in-frame clones are kept and a portion is missing. The sample has 150,000 to 200,000 clones, about four fifths seen once. Sequencing was carried out using peripheral blood. The rearrangement joins TRBV20-1 to TRBJ1-2, with D possibly matching TRBD1 (5 bases). The clonotype originates from a man between 65 and 85 years old with active or convalescent COVID-19. CDR3 bases: TGCAGTGCTAGCAGACAGCTTGGCTACACCTTC. The encoded protein is CSASRQLGYTF.